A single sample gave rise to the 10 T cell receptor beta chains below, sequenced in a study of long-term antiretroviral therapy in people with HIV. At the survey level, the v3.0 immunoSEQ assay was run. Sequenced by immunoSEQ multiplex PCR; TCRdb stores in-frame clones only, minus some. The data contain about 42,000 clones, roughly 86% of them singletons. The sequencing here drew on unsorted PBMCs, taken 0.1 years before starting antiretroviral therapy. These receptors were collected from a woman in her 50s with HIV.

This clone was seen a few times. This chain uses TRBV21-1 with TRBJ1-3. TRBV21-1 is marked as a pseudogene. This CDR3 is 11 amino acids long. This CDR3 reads CASKGVDTIYF. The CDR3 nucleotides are TGTGCCAGCAAGGGTGTAGACACCATATATTTT.

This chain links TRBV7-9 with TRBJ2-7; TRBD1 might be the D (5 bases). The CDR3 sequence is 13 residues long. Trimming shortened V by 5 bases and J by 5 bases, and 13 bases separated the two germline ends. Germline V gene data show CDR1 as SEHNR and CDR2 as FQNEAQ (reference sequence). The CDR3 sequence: CASSPRTSHEQYF. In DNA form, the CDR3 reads TGTGCCAGCAGCCCCCGGACAAGCCACGAGCAGTACTTC.

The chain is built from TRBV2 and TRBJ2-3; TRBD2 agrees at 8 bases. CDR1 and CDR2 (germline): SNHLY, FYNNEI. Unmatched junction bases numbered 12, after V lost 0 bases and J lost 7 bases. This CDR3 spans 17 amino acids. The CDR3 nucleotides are TGTGCCAGCAGTGAAGCGACAGGCGCGGGGGGAAGAAATACGCAGTATTTT. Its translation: CASSEATGAGGRNTQYF.

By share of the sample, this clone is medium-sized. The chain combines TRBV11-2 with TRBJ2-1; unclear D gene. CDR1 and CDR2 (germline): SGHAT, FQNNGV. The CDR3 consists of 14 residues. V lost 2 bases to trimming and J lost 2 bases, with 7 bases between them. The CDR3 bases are TGTGCCAGCAGCTTATTCACGGCCTACAATGAGCAGTTCTTC. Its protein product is CASSLFTAYNEQFF.

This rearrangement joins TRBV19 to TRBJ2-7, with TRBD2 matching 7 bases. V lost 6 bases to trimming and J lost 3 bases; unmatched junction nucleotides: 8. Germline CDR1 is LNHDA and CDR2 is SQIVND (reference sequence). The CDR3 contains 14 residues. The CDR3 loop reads CASSPSGDLYEQYF. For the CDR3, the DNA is TGTGCCAGTAGCCCCAGCGGGGACCTCTACGAGCAGTACTTC.

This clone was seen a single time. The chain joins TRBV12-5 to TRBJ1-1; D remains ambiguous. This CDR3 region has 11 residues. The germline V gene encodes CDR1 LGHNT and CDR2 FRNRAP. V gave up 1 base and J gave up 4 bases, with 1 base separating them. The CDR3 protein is CASGLGTEAFF. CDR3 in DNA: TGTGCTAGTGGTTTGGGCACTGAAGCTTTCTTT.

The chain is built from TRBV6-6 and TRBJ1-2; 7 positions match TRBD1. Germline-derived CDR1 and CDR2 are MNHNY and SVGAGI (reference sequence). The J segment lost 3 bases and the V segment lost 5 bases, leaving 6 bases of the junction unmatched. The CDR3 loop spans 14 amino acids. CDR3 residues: CASSGTALDYGYTF. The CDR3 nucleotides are TGTGCCAGCAGTGGGACAGCCTTAGACTATGGCTACACCTTC.

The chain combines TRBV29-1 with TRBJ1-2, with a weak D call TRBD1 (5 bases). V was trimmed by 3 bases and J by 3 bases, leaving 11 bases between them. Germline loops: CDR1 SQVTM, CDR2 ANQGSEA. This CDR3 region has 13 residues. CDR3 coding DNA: TGCAGCGTTGACGGCGGGGCGTACTATGGCTACACCTTC. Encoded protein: CSVDGGAYYGYTF.

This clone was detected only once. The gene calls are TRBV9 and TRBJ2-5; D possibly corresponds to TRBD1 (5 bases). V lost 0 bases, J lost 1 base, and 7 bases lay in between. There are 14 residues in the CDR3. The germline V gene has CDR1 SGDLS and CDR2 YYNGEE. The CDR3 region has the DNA TGTGCCAGCAGCGTAGAACAGGCCCAAGAGACCCAGTACTTC. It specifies CASSVEQAQETQYF.

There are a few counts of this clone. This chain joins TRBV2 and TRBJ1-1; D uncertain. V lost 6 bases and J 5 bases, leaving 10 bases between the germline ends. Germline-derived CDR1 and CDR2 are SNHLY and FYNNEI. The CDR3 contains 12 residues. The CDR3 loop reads CASSDLGTEAFF. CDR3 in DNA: TGTGCCAGCAGCGACTTAGGAACTGAAGCTTTCTTT.